This T cell receptor (beta chain) appears in the sequencing data of a study of cytomegalovirus exposure and HLA in healthy donors. Study overall: As released early, the data held roughly 85 million unique TCRs from HLA-typed donors.

The PCR employed 60 Vbeta primers together with 13 Jbeta primers. Clones were read by immunoSEQ multiplex PCR, and TCRdb kept only the in-frame ones, dropping some. The profile shows more than 55,000 clones, around 80% of them singletons. The V gene's germline CDR1 is GTSNPN and CDR2 SVGIG (reference sequence). Trimming took 0 bases from V and 8 from J, leaving 5 bases between them. The CDR3 is made up of 11 amino acids. Donors showed nominal health when sampled, although they likely had unrecorded immune exposures. Study observations and caveats: The study recorded 150 to 200 TCR beta chains that were cytomegalovirus-associated.

A word on this clone: Its specificity is unknown.

The sequence was collected from a woman aged 40 to 50 in good health and CMV-seronegative. The sequenced material came from PBMCs. The chain employs TRBV30 and TRBJ2-1; D not certain. For the CDR3, the DNA is TGTGCCTGGAGTGTAATCTATGAGCAGTTCTTC. As protein: CAWSVIYEQFF.